The 20 T cell receptor beta chains below all came from one sample that was sequenced in a study of T cell changes during pregnancy in multiple sclerosis (dated by TCRdb to about 2019). To prepare the library, the immunoSEQ multiplex PCR assay was applied. This is the immuneACCESS table as TCRdb keeps it, with only in-frame sequences that have V and J called. A part of the clones is gone; compared with another copy, unresolved V genes explain less than half, and the rest is unexplained. This sample lists 50,000 to 75,000 clones; about nine tenths were detected once. The top ten constitute 1% to 1.5% of the sample. Material: peripheral blood, obtained after pregnancy. Every receptor here comes from a female donor in good health, enrolled as a control in a pregnancy study.

The rearrangement uses TRBV25-1 and TRBJ2-5; the D gene is possibly TRBD2 (5 bases). The CDR3 is made up of 13 amino acids. With 3 bases removed from V and 2 bases from J, the gap between germline ends came to 7 bases. Germline V gene lookup returns CDR1 MGHDK and CDR2 SYGVNS. CDR3 protein: CASSEGDQETQYF. CDR3 nucleotides: TGTGCCAGCAGTGAGGGAGATCAAGAGACCCAGTACTTC.

The chain couples TRBV5-6 to TRBJ2-5, with TRBD1 matching 9 bases. The CDR3 contains 16 residues. V lost 2 bases, J lost 2 bases, and 7 bases stayed unmatched. The germline V gene encodes CDR1 SGHDT and CDR2 YYEEEE. The CDR3 DNA reads as TGTGCCAGCAGCTTCGGACAGGGGACTTGGCAAGAGACCCAGTACTTC. Its protein is CASSFGQGTWQETQYF.

The V and J genes are TRBV6-5 and TRBJ2-7, with TRBD1 matching 11 bases. Germline V gives CDR1 MNHEY, CDR2 SVGAGI. The CDR3 consists of 14 residues. Trimming removed 6 bases from V and 1 base from J; junction bases left unmatched: 2. The CDR3, as DNA: TGTGCCAGCAGGGGGACAGGGGGTTCCTACGAGCAGTACTTC. It specifies CASRGTGGSYEQYF.

This clone was observed once. The chain is built from TRBV4-1 and TRBJ2-3, with 13 bases that match TRBD2. This CDR3 spans 21 amino acids. Germline V lookup: CDR1 MGHRA, CDR2 YSYEKL. V shed 0 bases, J shed 2 bases, and the junction held 14 bases outside the gene matches. In DNA form, the CDR3 reads TGCGCCAGCAGCCAAGAGTTCGGACTAGCGGGGGACCTATACTTCACAGATACGCAGTATTTT. As protein: CASSQEFGLAGDLYFTDTQYF.

This chain links TRBV9 with TRBJ1-3; TRBD1 might be the D (6 bases). This CDR3 has 15 amino acids. V shed 3 bases and J shed 2 bases, with 12 bases lying between them. Per germline, CDR1 SGDLS and CDR2 YYNGEE. CDR3 sequence reads: CASSAITGPGNTIYF. The CDR3 coding sequence is TGTGCCAGCAGCGCTATTACAGGGCCTGGAAACACCATATATTTT.

The chain carries TRBV19 and TRBJ2-3, with D possibly being TRBD2 (5 bases). This CDR3 contains 14 residues. V was cut by 1 base and J by 1 base, with 6 bases left in between. Per the germline V gene, CDR1 is LNHDA and CDR2 is SQIVND (reference sequence). The CDR3 sequence is CASSIGTRTDTQYF. The CDR3 DNA follows: TGTGCCAGTAGTATAGGGACTCGCACAGATACGCAGTATTTT.

The count of this clone is one. The rearrangement joins TRBV11-2 to TRBJ2-3, with no clear D. CDR3 size: 13 residues. V was pared by 3 bases and J by 6 bases, with 10 bases between. Germline CDR1 reads SGHAT; CDR2 reads FQNNGV. The CDR3 region has the DNA TGTGCCAGCAGCTTTCGGTGGTCGGATACGCAGTATTTT. This gives the protein CASSFRWSDTQYF. The full variable domain, rest sourced from reference TRBV11-2 and TRBJ2-3, is EAGVAQSPRYKIIEKRQSVAFWCNPISGHATLYWYQQILGQGPKLLIQFQNNGVVDDSQLPKDRFSAERLKGVDSTLKIQPAKLEDSAVYLCASSFRWSDTQYFGPGTRLTVL.

This clone appeared a single time. The genes are TRBV12-5 and TRBJ2-7, with TRBD1 matching 8 bases. This CDR3 has 14 amino acids. V dropped 5 bases and J dropped 5; count of bases not matched to a gene: 8. CDR1 LGHNT and CDR2 FRNRAP come from the germline V gene. The CDR3 sequence is CASGPADRGHEQYF. CDR3 coding DNA: TGTGCTAGTGGTCCCGCCGACAGGGGCCACGAGCAGTACTTC. Using reference TRBV12-5 and TRBJ2-7 for the parts outside the CDR3, the full variable domain is DARVTQTPRHKVTEMGQEVTMRCQPILGHNTVFWYRQTMMQGLELLAYFRNRAPLDDSGMPKDRFSAEMPDATLATLKIQPSEPRDSAVYFCASGPADRGHEQYFGPGTRLTVT.

The J gene is TRBJ2-3, the V gene TRBV4-2; TRBD2 matches at 12 bases. Germline values: CDR1 LGHNA, CDR2 YNFKEQ. The CDR3 contains 17 residues. Trimming at V came to 4 bases and at J to 5 bases, leaving 10 bases not matched to a gene. CDR3 nucleotide sequence: TGTGCCAGCAGCCGAGCCGCTAGCGGGGGGGCCGTAGATACGCAGTATTTT. Residues: CASSRAASGGAVDTQYF.

The chain couples TRBV5-1 to TRBJ2-7, with 8 bases matching TRBD2. Per germline, CDR1 SGHRS and CDR2 YFSETQ. Germline trimming cut 2 bases from V and 7 bases from J; bases unmatched to any gene: 5. The CDR3 is made up of 13 amino acids. This CDR3 is CASSLRGGGEQYF. The CDR3 nucleotides are TGCGCCAGCAGCTTACGGGGGGGCGGTGAGCAGTACTTC.

The chain uses TRBV5-1 and TRBJ2-7; TRBD1 aligns across 9 bases. Germline CDR1 is SGHRS and CDR2 is YFSETQ. V was clipped by 0 bases and J by 0 bases; unmatched bases: 1. This CDR3 spans 15 amino acids. CDR3 region: CASSLGDRASYEQYF. CDR3 nucleotides: TGCGCCAGCAGCTTGGGGGACAGGGCCTCCTACGAGCAGTACTTC.

The J gene is TRBJ2-5, the V gene TRBV11-2; the match to TRBD2 covers 8 bases. Germline lookup yields CDR1 SGHAT and CDR2 FQNNGV. The CDR3 has 15 residues. Trimming took 0 bases from V and 5 from J; bases not matched to a gene: 5. The DNA of the CDR3 is TGTGCCAGCAGCTTAGAACGGGGGGGCTTGGAGACCCAGTACTTC. Its translation is CASSLERGGLETQYF.

The chain employs TRBV5-5 and TRBJ1-3, with D possibly being TRBD1 (5 bases). Germline assignment: CDR1 SGHKS and CDR2 YYEKEE (reference sequence). V lost 0 bases, J lost 2 bases, and 6 bases lay in between. The CDR3 is made up of 14 amino acids. CDR3 loop: CASSLGQPGNTIYF. CDR3 nucleotide sequence: TGTGCCAGCAGCTTGGGACAGCCTGGAAACACCATATATTTT.

This chain connects TRBV2 to TRBJ2-2, with 8 nucleotides matching TRBD1. Trimming at V came to 7 bases and at J to 4 bases, leaving 8 bases not matched to a gene. The germline V gene has CDR1 SNHLY and CDR2 FYNNEI. This CDR3 comprises 15 residues. The CDR3 DNA reads TGTGCCAGCACTCCGCAGGGGGCCACCACCGGGGAGCTGTTTTTT. Protein: CASTPQGATTGELFF.

The chain uses TRBV27 and TRBJ1-1; D may be TRBD1 (5 bases). The CDR3 sequence is 18 residues long. Germline V gene sequence: CDR1 MNHEY, CDR2 SMNVEV (reference sequence). V was trimmed by 4 bases and J by 7 bases, leaving 28 bases between them. The CDR3 here is CASSSAGGGVRFSGEAFF. In DNA, the CDR3 is TGTGCCAGCAGTTCTGCGGGTGGAGGGGTAAGGTTCTCTGGTGAAGCTTTCTTT.

V is TRBV27 and J is TRBJ1-1, with 8 nucleotides matching TRBD1. There are 14 residues in the CDR3. V gave up 3 bases and J gave up 5 bases; unmatched junction bases: 5. In germline, CDR1 is MNHEY, CDR2 SMNVEV (reference sequence). CDR3 sequence reads: CASSFLTGETEAFF. In nucleotides, the CDR3 is TGTGCCAGCAGTTTTCTGACAGGGGAGACTGAAGCTTTCTTT.

The J gene is TRBJ1-1, the V gene TRBV2; 9 bases match TRBD1. V shed 4 bases, J shed 3 bases, and the junction held 3 bases outside the gene matches. This CDR3 region has 14 residues. The germline V gene encodes CDR1 SNHLY and CDR2 FYNNEI. The CDR3 region is CASSVTGGDTEAFF. The CDR3 coding sequence is TGTGCCAGCAGTGTGACAGGGGGGGACACTGAAGCTTTCTTT.

V is TRBV19 and J is TRBJ1-1, with D perhaps TRBD1 (6 bases). The CDR3 sequence is 17 residues long. The V gene's germline CDR1 is LNHDA and CDR2 SQIVND (reference sequence). V was trimmed by 4 bases and J by 1 base, leaving 19 bases between them. As DNA, the CDR3 is TGTGCCAGTAGTAGTCACAGGGTTTGGGGGAAGAACACTGAAGCTTTCTTT. This sequence encodes CASSSHRVWGKNTEAFF.

The chain employs TRBV29-1 and TRBJ1-1; no definite D call. CDR1 and CDR2 (germline): SQVTM, ANQGSEA. CDR3 length equals 13 residues. Trimming left V 0 bases short and J 8 bases short, with 13 bases between. CDR3 loop: CSVEDLQVLEAFF. CDR3 nucleotides: TGCAGCGTTGAAGATCTCCAGGTTCTCGAAGCTTTCTTT. The full variable domain, with the rest looked up from reference TRBV29-1 and TRBJ1-1, is SAVISQKPSRDICQRGTSLTIQCQVDSQVTMMFWYRQQPGQSLTLIATANQGSEATYESGFVIDKFPISRPNLTFSTLTVSNMSPEDSSIYLCSVEDLQVLEAFFGQGTRLTVV.

The V and J genes are TRBV27 and TRBJ2-2, with 7 bases that match TRBD1. J gave up 0 bases and V 5 bases, and 3 bases lay outside the gene matches. Per the germline V gene, CDR1 is MNHEY and CDR2 is SMNVEV (reference sequence). CDR3 length equals 15 residues. CDR3 nucleotides: TGTGCCAGCAGTAGACAGGGAACGAACACCGGGGAGCTGTTTTTT. Its translation: CASSRQGTNTGELFF.